Following are 27 T cell receptor beta chains from one sample sequenced in a study of cytomegalovirus exposure and HLA in healthy donors. Primers: 60 Vbeta forward and 13 Jbeta reverse. TCRdb keeps only in-frame clones here, not all; method: immunoSEQ multiplex PCR. The table lists 110,000 to 150,000 clones, over 65% of them singletons, with roughly 2.9% in the top ten. The sequencing input was PBMCs. The receptor set was obtained from a female donor in good health and CMV-seronegative.

V and J are TRBV28 and TRBJ1-4; 9 bases match TRBD1. Germline trimming cut 5 bases from V and 7 bases from J; bases unmatched to any gene: 8. CDR1 is MDHEN, CDR2 SYDVKM, per germline. The CDR3 totals 15 residues. The CDR3 DNA follows: TGTGCCAGCAGTCCCGGGACAGGGCCCGGTGAAAAACTGTTTTTT. Translating it yields CASSPGTGPGEKLFF.

The chain recombines TRBV5-1 with TRBJ2-7, with 9 bases lining up with TRBD1. Germline V gene sequence: CDR1 SGHRS, CDR2 YFSETQ. The CDR3 runs to 15 residues. V was pared by 6 bases and J by 7 bases, with 14 bases of the junction left unmatched. This CDR3 is CASTSVGTGPVEQYF. The CDR3 coding sequence is TGCGCCAGCACCTCCGTTGGGACAGGGCCTGTTGAGCAGTACTTC.

The DNA of the CDR3 is TGTGCCAGCAGCTCGCTACCCTCCAGGGGGCGCGAGCAGTACTTC. Protein: CASSSLPSRGREQYF. The chain combines TRBV5-6 with TRBJ2-7, with TRBD1 matching over 8 bases. Germline-derived CDR1 and CDR2 are SGHDT and YYEEEE. This CDR3 contains 15 residues. V dropped 3 bases and J dropped 6; count of bases not matched to a gene: 11. The entire variable domain, with the rest obtained from reference TRBV5-6 and TRBJ2-7, is as follows: DAGVTQSPTHLIKTRGQQVTLRCSPKSGHDTVSWYQQALGQGPQFIFQYYEEEERQRGNFPDRFSGHQFPNYSSELNVNALLLGDSALYLCASSSLPSRGREQYFGPGTRLTVT.

This chain joins TRBV9 and TRBJ1-5; D is undetermined. Between the trimmed V and J ends, which lost 0 bases and 11 bases, there was a span of 18 bases. CDR3 length: 15 amino acids. Germline assignment: CDR1 SGDLS and CDR2 YYNGEE. CDR3 bases: TGTGCCAGCAGCGTAGGTTACATGCCGCAAGAGGCCCAGCATTTT. Translation: CASSVGYMPQEAQHF.

The V call is TRBV23-1, the J call TRBJ1-5; no definite D call. TRBV23-1 qualifies as an ORF whose function is uncertain. Between the trimmed V and J ends, which lost 6 bases and 5 bases, there was a span of 26 bases. CDR3 length equals 18 residues. CDR3 in amino acids: CASRRSENQALVYQPQHF. For the CDR3, the DNA is TGCGCCAGCAGACGTTCCGAGAATCAGGCCTTAGTCTATCAGCCCCAGCATTTT.

The chain uses TRBV30 and TRBJ1-5; 8 nucleotides match TRBD1. CDR3 length: 15 residues. Per the germline V gene, CDR1 is GTSNPN and CDR2 is SVGIG (reference sequence). After removal of 0 bases from V and 1 base from J, the junction contained 2 bases not matched to a gene. This chain's CDR3 is CAWSVGQGSNQPQHF. The CDR3 DNA reads as TGTGCCTGGAGTGTAGGACAGGGCAGCAATCAGCCCCAGCATTTT.

V and J are TRBV27 and TRBJ2-7; a possible D gene is TRBD1 (6 bases). V lost 6 bases, J lost 2 bases, and 14 bases lay in between. Germline CDR1 is MNHEY and CDR2 is SMNVEV (reference sequence). CDR3 length: 14 residues. CDR3 loop: CASSRAGVAYEQYF. The CDR3 DNA follows: TGTGCCAGCAGCAGGGCAGGGGTAGCCTACGAGCAGTACTTC.

This clone was found a few times. This chain links TRBV7-2 with TRBJ2-7, with TRBD1 identical over 9 bases. The CDR3 consists of 15 residues. The germline V gene has CDR1 SGHTA and CDR2 FQGNSA. The trim removed 7 bases at V and 2 bases at J, leaving 9 bases unmatched. The CDR3 sequence: CASNHGTGKTYEQYF. CDR3 sequence (DNA): TGTGCCAGCAATCATGGGACAGGGAAGACCTACGAGCAGTACTTC.

The rearrangement joins TRBV5-1 to TRBJ1-3; tentative D call: TRBD1 (5 bases). V shed 0 bases and J shed 0 bases, with 7 bases lying between them. Per germline, CDR1 SGHRS and CDR2 YFSETQ. This CDR3 has 15 amino acids. The CDR3 is CASSLGTLSGNTIYF. For the CDR3, the DNA is TGCGCCAGCAGCTTGGGGACACTCTCTGGAAACACCATATATTTT.

This clone was detected only once. The DNA of the CDR3 is TGTGCCAGCAGTTACTTGGGGGCGCCGGAAATGGAGACCCAGTACTTC. It codes for CASSYLGAPEMETQYF. The V and J genes are TRBV6-5 and TRBJ2-5, with D maybe TRBD1 (6 bases). The CDR3 covers 16 residues. The germline CDR1 and CDR2 sequences are MNHEY and SVGAGI. V lost 1 base and J 5 bases, leaving 17 bases between the germline ends.

This clone was observed a few times. The gene calls are TRBV28 and TRBJ1-2, with 7 nucleotides matching TRBD1. Germline V gene sequence: CDR1 MDHEN, CDR2 SYDVKM. J gave up 8 bases and V 1 base, and 4 bases lay outside the gene matches. The CDR3 spans 13 residues. The chain's CDR3 is CASSLLGGGGYTF. The CDR3 coding sequence is TGTGCCAGCAGTTTATTAGGGGGCGGCGGCTACACCTTC.

The chain has TRBV16 and TRBJ1-1; the D is unclear. V lost 0 bases and J lost 0, with 5 bases in between. There are 14 residues in the CDR3. The germline CDR1 and CDR2 sequences are KGHSY and FQNENV. The chain's CDR3 is CASSQSPVNTEAFF. Here the CDR3 DNA reads TGTGCCAGCAGCCAATCTCCCGTGAACACTGAAGCTTTCTTT.

V usage is TRBV7-3 and J usage is TRBJ2-3, with TRBD2 matching over 13 bases. The CDR3 is 19 residues long. Germline V gene lookup returns CDR1 SGHTA and CDR2 FQGTGA. V gave up 2 bases and J gave up 6 bases; unmatched junction bases: 14. The CDR3: CASSLPYRLAGGMADTQYF. CDR3 DNA: TGTGCCAGCAGCTTACCCTATAGACTAGCGGGGGGCATGGCGGATACGCAGTATTTT. Filled out from reference TRBV7-3 and TRBJ2-3, the complete variable domain reads GAGVSQTPSNKVTEKGKYVELRCDPISGHTALYWYRQSLGQGPEFLIYFQGTGAADDSGLPNDRFFAVRPEGSVSTLKIQRTERGDSAVYLCASSLPYRLAGGMADTQYFGPGTRLTVL.

The chain is built from TRBV10-3 and TRBJ2-3; TRBD2 agrees at 13 bases. The CDR3 is 16 residues long. The germline V gene encodes CDR1 ENHRY and CDR2 SYGVKD. The V gene end was trimmed by 6 bases and the J gene end by 5 bases; junction bases not matched to a gene: 8. CDR3 DNA sequence: TGTGCCATCAGGAAGACTAGCGGGGGGCGGGGAGATACGCAGTATTTT. Amino acid sequence: CAIRKTSGGRGDTQYF.

Comment on this clone: One junction end disagrees with the germline gene, perhaps due to a read error. V gene TRBV7-9 combines with J gene TRBJ1-6; perhaps TRBD1 as D (5 bases). The CDR3 totals 15 residues. The germline V gene has CDR1 SEHNR and CDR2 FQNEAQ (reference sequence). CDR3 sequence: CSSSRVVGGNSPLHF. In DNA form, the CDR3 reads TGTTCCAGCAGCCGTGTTGTTGGGGGGAATTCACCCCTCCACTTT.

This clone was recorded only once. V is TRBV4-1 and J is TRBJ2-4, with TRBD2 identical over 9 bases. CDR3 length: 15 residues. Germline trimming cut 3 bases from V and 5 bases from J; bases unmatched to any gene: 5. The V gene's germline CDR1 is MGHRA and CDR2 YSYEKL. The CDR3 region has the DNA TGCGCCAGCAGCCACCGAATAGCGGGGGAAAACATTCAGTACTTC. As protein: CASSHRIAGENIQYF.

This rearrangement joins TRBV30 to TRBJ2-3, with D possibly matching TRBD1 (6 bases). With 0 bases removed from V and 1 base from J, the gap between germline ends came to 11 bases. The CDR3 is 15 amino acids. Germline assignment: CDR1 GTSNPN and CDR2 SVGIG (reference sequence). The CDR3 is CAWSVNRVGTDTQYF. The CDR3 DNA sequence: TGTGCCTGGAGTGTTAACAGGGTTGGCACAGATACGCAGTATTTT.

The V and J genes are TRBV2 and TRBJ2-5; 8 bases agree with TRBD2. The V and J ends lost 6 bases and 1 base, in that order; junction bases with no gene match: 10. The germline V gene encodes CDR1 SNHLY and CDR2 FYNNEI. The CDR3 consists of 16 residues. The CDR3 region has the DNA TGTGCCAGCAGGAACAGCGGGGGCCCCATCCAAGAGACCCAGTACTTC. Amino acids: CASRNSGGPIQETQYF.

V gene TRBV7-2 combines with J gene TRBJ2-5; TRBD2 is a possible D gene (6 bases). Germline values: CDR1 SGHTA, CDR2 FQGNSA. The CDR3 has 14 amino acids. Trimming removed 1 base from V and 9 bases from J, with 15 bases in between. For the CDR3, the DNA is TGTGCCAGCAGCTTAGTGGCACGGCCGGGGGCCCAGTACTTC. Residues: CASSLVARPGAQYF.

This chain uses TRBV6-6 with TRBJ1-1; no definite D call. The germline CDR1 and CDR2 sequences are MNHNY and SVGAGI (reference sequence). The CDR3 runs to 14 residues. Deletions cut 2 bases from V and 6 bases from J, with 13 bases between. The CDR3 sequence is CASSYPPNQAEAFF. The CDR3 nucleotides are TGTGCCAGCAGTTACCCCCCGAATCAGGCTGAAGCTTTCTTT.

This rearrangement joins TRBV6-1 to TRBJ1-5, with D hard to call. V was clipped by 2 bases and J by 4 bases, with 9 bases between them. CDR1 MNHNS and CDR2 SASEGT come from the germline V gene. The CDR3 sequence is 14 residues long. The CDR3 region has the DNA TGTGCCAGCAGTGAAATGACAACAAATCAGCCCCAGCATTTT. Translating gives CASSEMTTNQPQHF.

The sample holds a few counts of this clone. The genes are TRBV28 and TRBJ1-5; 9 positions agree with TRBD1. V trimming: 5 bases; J trimming: 4 bases; junction bases outside the gene matches: 9. The germline V gene encodes CDR1 MDHEN and CDR2 SYDVKM. The CDR3 sequence is 16 residues long. CDR3 protein: CASSASGQGANQPQHF. The CDR3 DNA follows: TGTGCCAGCAGTGCCTCGGGACAGGGAGCTAATCAGCCCCAGCATTTT. Full variable domain (remainder filled in from reference TRBV28 and TRBJ1-5): DVKVTQSSRYLVKRTGEKVFLECVQDMDHENMFWYRQDPGLGLRLIYFSYDVKMKEKGDIPEGYSVSREKKERFSLILESASTNQTSMYLCASSASGQGANQPQHFGDGTRLSIL.

V is TRBV30 and J is TRBJ1-6; the D gene is possibly TRBD1 (6 bases). CDR1 and CDR2 from the germline V gene are GTSNPN and SVGIG (reference sequence). CDR3 size: 15 residues. Trimming took 4 bases from V and 7 from J, leaving 17 bases between them. The CDR3 sequence is CAWKVGALLNSPLHF. The CDR3, as DNA: TGTGCCTGGAAGGTGGGGGCCCTTTTAAATTCACCCCTCCACTTT.

The gene calls are TRBV28 and TRBJ2-7; a weak D match, TRBD1 (5 bases). V lost 3 bases to trimming and J lost 2 bases, with 20 bases between them. CDR3 size: 17 residues. CDR1 and CDR2 from the germline V gene are MDHEN and SYDVKM. Here the CDR3 DNA reads TGTGCCAGCAGTTTGCCCTTAGTAGGGGTACCTACCTACGAGCAGTACTTC. Translated, it gives CASSLPLVGVPTYEQYF.

The rearrangement links TRBV11-2 to TRBJ2-1, with TRBD2 matching over 15 bases. Trimming at V came to 6 bases and at J to 12 bases, leaving 12 bases not matched to a gene. The CDR3 covers 16 residues. Germline CDR1 reads SGHAT; CDR2 reads FQNNGV. CDR3 DNA sequence: TGTGCCAGCAGTTCCCAGGGGACTAGCGGGGGGTCACGGCAGTTCTTC. This gives the protein CASSSQGTSGGSRQFF. Together with reference TRBV11-2 and TRBJ2-1, the CDR3 gives the full variable domain: EAGVAQSPRYKIIEKRQSVAFWCNPISGHATLYWYQQILGQGPKLLIQFQNNGVVDDSQLPKDRFSAERLKGVDSTLKIQPAKLEDSAVYLCASSSQGTSGGSRQFFGPGTRLTVL.

The CDR3 bases are TGTGCCAGCAGCTTAGGTACTCGCGAGCAGTTCTTC. It yields the protein CASSLGTREQFF. The V call is TRBV11-3, the J call TRBJ2-1; unclear D gene. Germline CDR1 and CDR2: SGHNT and YENEEA. The CDR3 runs to 12 residues. Trimming pared 1 base from V and 10 bases from J, leaving 8 bases between.

The chain uses TRBV5-1 and TRBJ2-5, with D perhaps TRBD2 (6 bases). Near its end, the DNA agrees better with TRBJ2-7, so the J call may be wrong. Per germline, CDR1 SGHRS and CDR2 YFSETQ. The CDR3 loop spans 13 amino acids. In DNA form, the CDR3 reads TGCGCCAGCAGCCCCCGGGAGACCTACGAGCAGTACTTC. Translated, it gives CASSPRETYEQYF.